The rows below give T cell receptor beta chains drawn from one sample of a study of cytomegalovirus exposure and HLA in healthy donors. Method: immunoSEQ multiplex PCR; TCRdb's copy keeps in-frame clones and lacks some. The data show about 97,000 clones, over 65% seen once. What was sequenced was PBMCs. Receptor source: a man in his forties in good health and CMV-seronegative. Both conserved end residues are part of each CDR3. A D gene is named only where the DNA matches it firmly. Size values are once, few and many counts, or a class for expanded clones, and some rows have none.

TGTGCCAGCAGTGAAATCAGAACAACTAATGAAAAACTGTTTTTT | CASSEIRTTNEKLFF | NA | TRBJ1-4 | NA | TRBV2
TGTGCCAGCAGCGCTACCGCAGGACAGTACCCTGGAAACACCATATATTTT | CASSATAGQYPGNTIYF | NA | TRBJ1-3 | NA | TRBV9
TGTGCCAGCAGCTTAGGACTAGCGGGGGGCACAGATACGCAGTATTTT | CASSLGLAGGTDTQYF | NA | TRBJ2-3 | TRBD2 | TRBV7-3
TGTGCCAGCAGCGGCACCGTCGGACAGCTTAGCAATCAGCCCCAGCATTTT | CASSGTVGQLSNQPQHF | NA | TRBJ1-5 | NA | TRBV5-8
TGTGCCAGCACTGCGGGACAGGGGAACTATGGCTACACCTTC | CASTAGQGNYGYTF | NA | TRBJ1-2 | TRBD1 | TRBV25-1
TGTGCCAGCTCACCACAACGGGCAGGGTCTGGTAACTATGGCTACACCTTC | CASSPQRAGSGNYGYTF | NA | TRBJ1-2 | NA | TRBV18
TGCGCCAGCAGCCAAGATAAGACTAGCGGGAGCCAAGAGACCCAGTACTTC | CASSQDKTSGSQETQYF | NA | TRBJ2-5 | TRBD2 | TRBV4-3
TGTGCCAGCAGCGTAAGCTCGCGGGGAGGGACTGAAGCTTTCTTT | CASSVSSRGGTEAFF | NA | TRBJ1-1 | NA | TRBV9
TGTGCCAGCAGCTTGTCCGCTTTTACAGGGTATTATGGCTACACCTTC | CASSLSAFTGYYGYTF | NA | TRBJ1-2 | NA | TRBV5-6
TGTGCCAGCAGCTTAGGACGGGTAAATGAAGCTTTCTTT | CASSLGRVNEAFF | NA | TRBJ1-1 | NA | TRBV7-6
TGTGCCAGCAGCTTTGCTGGCGGGGGTATATCCTACGAGCAGTACTTC | CASSFAGGGISYEQYF | few | TRBJ2-7 | TRBD2 | TRBV5-4
TGTGCCAGCAGCCCATGGGGACAGGCAGACTACGAGCAGTACTTC | CASSPWGQADYEQYF | NA | TRBJ2-7 | TRBD1 | TRBV7-8
TGTGCCAGCAGCTTGGTTCAAGGGGGCACTGAAGCTTTCTTT | CASSLVQGGTEAFF | NA | TRBJ1-1 | NA | TRBV13
TGTGCCAGCAGCTTAACATCCCGGCGGGTAGCGGGGGGGTCAGCGGAAGAGACCCAGTACTTC | CASSLTSRRVAGGSAEETQYF | NA | TRBJ2-5 | TRBD2 | TRBV7-3
TGCGCCAGCAGCCCACGGGACAGGGGGTACCAAGAGACCCAGTACTTC | CASSPRDRGYQETQYF | NA | TRBJ2-5 | TRBD1 | TRBV5-1
TGTGCCAGCAGCTTAGACAGCGGAGCTAACTATGGCTACACCTTC | CASSLDSGANYGYTF | NA | TRBJ1-2 | NA | TRBV7-9
TGTGCCAGCAGCCCCCTGGGTGGCCGGACTATACGGGACGAGCAGTACTTC | CASSPLGGRTIRDEQYF | few | TRBJ2-7 | NA | TRBV7-9
TGTGCCAGCAGTCAGATGCAACAGTCCCCCTCCTACAATGAGCAGTTCTTC | CASSQMQQSPSYNEQFF | NA | TRBJ2-1 | NA | TRBV27
TGTGCAAGTCGCTCGACAGGGGAACCTTACAATGAGCAGTTCTTC | CASRSTGEPYNEQFF | NA | TRBJ2-1 | NA | TRBV12-2
TGCGCCAGCAGCTTGGCTAAAATGAACACTGAAGCTTTCTTT | CASSLAKMNTEAFF | few | TRBJ1-1 | NA | TRBV5-1
TGTGCCAGCAGGGGTGACAGGGCCTCTGGAAACACCATATATTTT | CASRGDRASGNTIYF | NA | TRBJ1-3 | TRBD1 | TRBV27
TGTGCCAGCAGCGACCGACAGGGTTACGAGCAGTACTTC | CASSDRQGYEQYF | NA | TRBJ2-7 | TRBD1 | TRBV7-9
TGTGCCAGCAGTTCTACGGGGGTCCCCTCCTACGAGCAGTACTTC | CASSSTGVPSYEQYF | once | TRBJ2-7 | NA | TRBV7-3
TGTGCCAGTAGTCAGAAAGGGAGGGACAATCGTTACGAGCAGTACTTC | CASSQKGRDNRYEQYF | few | TRBJ2-7 | NA | TRBV19
TGTGCCAGCAGCCCCCGACTAGCGGGGAGAAACAATGAGCAGTTCTTC | CASSPRLAGRNNEQFF | NA | TRBJ2-1 | TRBD2 | TRBV7-9
TGTGCCATCAGTGAGTCGATCGGCGAGGGTGAGCAGTTCTTC | CAISESIGEGEQFF | once | TRBJ2-1 | NA | TRBV10-3